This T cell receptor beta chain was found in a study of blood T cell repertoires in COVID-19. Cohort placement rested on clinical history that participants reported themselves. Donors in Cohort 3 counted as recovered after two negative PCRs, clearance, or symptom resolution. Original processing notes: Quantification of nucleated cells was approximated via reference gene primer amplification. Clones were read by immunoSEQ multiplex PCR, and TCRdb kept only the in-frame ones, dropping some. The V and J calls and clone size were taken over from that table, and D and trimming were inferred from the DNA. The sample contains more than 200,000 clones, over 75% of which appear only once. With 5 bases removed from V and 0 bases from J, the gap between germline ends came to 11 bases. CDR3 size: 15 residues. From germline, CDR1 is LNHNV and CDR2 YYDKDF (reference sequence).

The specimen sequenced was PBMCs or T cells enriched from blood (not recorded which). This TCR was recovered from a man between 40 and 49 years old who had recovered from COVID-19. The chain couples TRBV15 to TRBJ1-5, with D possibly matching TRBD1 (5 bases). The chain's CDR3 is CATSRGEFSNQPQHF. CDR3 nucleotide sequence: TGTGCCACCAGCCGAGGGGAGTTTAGCAATCAGCCCCAGCATTTT.